This T cell receptor (beta chain) was documented in a study of vaccination and CD4 T cells after COVID-19. The germline gives CDR1 LNHNV, CDR2 YYDKDF (reference sequence). With 3 bases removed from V and 7 bases from J, the gap between germline ends came to 18 bases. The CDR3 sequence is 15 residues long. This clonotype was observed a few times. No antigen is known for it. Treatment defined: approximately nine-day PBMC culture with coronavirus spike peptide pools or control peptides (ViraFEST assay). Peptide pools at around 9.1 ug/ml, together with roughly 10 IU/ml IL-2, were added to cultures of 2 million to 2.5 million PBMCs per well. With the Oncomine TCR Beta short-read assay, DNA from cultured CD4+ T cells was sequenced. TCRdb passed the PCR reads through MiXCR, listing each CDR3 protein once. The table lists over 15,000 distinct CDR3 sequences, over 70% of them singletons.

This clonotype was sampled from a human donor who had recovered from COVID-19. The sample was CD4+ T cells from blood, cultured in vitro. The chain links TRBV15 to TRBJ1-2, with D possibly being TRBD1 (5 bases). The CDR3 bases are TGTGCCACCAGCAGTCCGGGACTTCTGAGTTTTGGCTACACCTTC. This gives the protein CATSSPGLLSFGYTF.